What follows are 5 T cell receptor beta chains derived from one specimen sequenced in a study of T cell changes during pregnancy in multiple sclerosis. Clones were read by immunoSEQ multiplex PCR, and TCRdb kept only the in-frame ones, dropping some. Here the sample spans about 64,000 clones, under 95% being singletons. This material consisted of peripheral blood, taken in the second trimester of pregnancy. The source of these receptors is a female donor with multiple sclerosis, enrolled in a pregnancy study.

This clone was seen more than once but under ten times. The V gene is TRBV28, the J gene TRBJ1-1, with a possible D match to TRBD1 (5 bases). Germline assignment: CDR1 MDHEN and CDR2 SYDVKM. V lost 4 bases and J 1 base, leaving 19 bases between the germline ends. This CDR3 has 17 residues. The CDR3 loop reads CASSSPGDSSGNTEAFF. The CDR3 nucleotides read TGTGCCAGCAGTTCCCCCGGGGACTCCTCCGGGAACACTGAAGCTTTCTTT.

The rearrangement links TRBV10-1 to TRBJ1-6; D uncertain. The germline V and J ends were trimmed by 4 bases and 7 bases, with 8 bases remaining between them. CDR1 is WNHNN, CDR2 SYGVQD, per germline (reference sequence). The CDR3 runs to 13 residues. The CDR3 here is CASSGPMNSPLHF. The CDR3 DNA is TGCGCCAGCAGTGGGCCCATGAATTCACCCCTCCACTTT.

This chain uses TRBV6-5 with TRBJ2-2, with D perhaps TRBD2 (6 bases). This CDR3 has 13 residues. Trimming left V 4 bases short and J 5 bases short, with 8 bases between. The germline gives CDR1 MNHEY, CDR2 SVGAGI. CDR3 protein: CASSLGGTGELFF. CDR3 sequence (DNA): TGTGCCAGCAGTTTGGGGGGAACCGGGGAGCTGTTTTTT.

The chain employs TRBV11-2 and TRBJ2-7; 14 bases map to TRBD2. CDR3 size: 16 residues. Trimming took 6 bases from V and 1 from J; bases not matched to a gene: 5. Germline CDR1 and CDR2: SGHAT and FQNNGV. DNA of the CDR3: TGTGCCAGCAGGGGACTAGCGGGGGAGTTTTCCTACGAGCAGTACTTC. It codes for CASRGLAGEFSYEQYF.

The chain recombines TRBV19 with TRBJ1-5; D is unclear. V dropped 3 bases and J dropped 6 bases, with 12 bases sitting between them. CDR3 size: 14 residues. CDR1 and CDR2 (germline): LNHDA, SQIVND (reference sequence). CDR3 amino acids: CASSIGGKGQPQHF. CDR3 bases: TGTGCCAGTAGTATTGGAGGGAAGGGTCAGCCCCAGCATTTT.